The clone carrying this TCR beta chain occurred a few times. Its target is unknown. For TCR beta, libraries came from iRepertoire HTBI primers and Arm-PCR of CDR3 regions. One entry per CDR3 protein, called by TCRdb with MiXCR from the multiplex PCR reads. The profile shows approximately 350,000 distinct CDR3 sequences, approximately 23% of them singletons. The CDR3 loop spans 13 amino acids. Germline values: CDR1 SGHRS, CDR2 YFSETQ. V was clipped by 0 bases and J by 2 bases, with 6 bases between them. The sample originates from a study of regulatory T cells in long-lasting Graves disease. The time point: persistent/refractory GD, antithyroid drugs over 5 years with positive TRAb. The TCR library was prepared using RNA isolated from PBMCs. Study outcomes and limitations: Accuracy may have suffered from the small sample size. The number of shared public clonotypes was higher in persistent patients (about 3,000) than new patients (about 910). TCR diversity in persistent Graves' patients was below that of newly diagnosed ones.

This TCR derives from a woman aged 40 to 55 with Graves disease. This specimen was peripheral blood mononuclear cells (PBMCs), taken when the disease was refractory, from a patient treated with antithyroid drugs. This rearrangement joins TRBV5-1 to TRBJ2-7; D not certain. The CDR3 reads CASSLANPYEQYF. The CDR3 DNA reads as TGCGCCAGCAGCTTGGCCAACCCCTACGAGCAGTACTTC. Full variable domain (outside the CDR3, taken from reference TRBV5-1 and TRBJ2-7): KAGVTQTPRYLIKTRGQQVTLSCSPISGHRSVSWYQQTPGQGLQFLFEYFSETQRNKGNFPGRFSGRQFSNSRSEMNVSTLELGDSALYLCASSLANPYEQYFGPGTRLTVT.